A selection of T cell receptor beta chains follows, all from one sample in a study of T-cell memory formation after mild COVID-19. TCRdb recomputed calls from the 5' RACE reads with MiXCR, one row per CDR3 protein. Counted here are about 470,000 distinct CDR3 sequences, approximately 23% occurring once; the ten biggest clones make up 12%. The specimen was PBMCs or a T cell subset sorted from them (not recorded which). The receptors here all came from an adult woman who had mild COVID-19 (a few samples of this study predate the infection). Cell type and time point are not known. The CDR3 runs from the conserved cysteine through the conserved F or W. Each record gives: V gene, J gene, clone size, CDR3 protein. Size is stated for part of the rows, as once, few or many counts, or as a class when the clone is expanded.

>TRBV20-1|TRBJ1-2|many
CSAPDRGPNYGYTF
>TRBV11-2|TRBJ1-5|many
CASSLMGGKDQPQHF
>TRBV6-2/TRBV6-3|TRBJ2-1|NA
CASSRGGRGVYNEQFF
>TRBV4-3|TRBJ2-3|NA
CASSQGTWLDTQYF
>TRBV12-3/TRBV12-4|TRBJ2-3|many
CASSWGPTGVGTQYF
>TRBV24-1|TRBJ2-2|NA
CATRGQGATGELFF
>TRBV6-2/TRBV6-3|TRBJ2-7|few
CASSYSPSYEQYF
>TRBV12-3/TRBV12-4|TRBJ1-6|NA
CASSQTVGGSPLHF
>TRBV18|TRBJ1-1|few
CASSPNAQGGTEAFF
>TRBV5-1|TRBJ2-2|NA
CASSHGTGETGELFF
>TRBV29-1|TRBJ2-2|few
CSAWGQGANTGELFF
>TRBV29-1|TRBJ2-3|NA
CSVSHRLAEDTQYF
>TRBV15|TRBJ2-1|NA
CATSQGLSEPSYNEQFF
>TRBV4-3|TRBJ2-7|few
CASSQVAGTGVYEQYF
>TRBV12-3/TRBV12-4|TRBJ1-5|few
CASSFTGRNQPQHF
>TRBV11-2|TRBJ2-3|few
CASSPSMAQYF
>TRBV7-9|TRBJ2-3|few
CASSFSQGTATDTQYF
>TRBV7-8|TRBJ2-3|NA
CASSWIVGPTGDRTDTQYF
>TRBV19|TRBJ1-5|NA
CASTRTPAEIQPQHF
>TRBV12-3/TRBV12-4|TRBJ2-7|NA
CASTKTGINEQYF
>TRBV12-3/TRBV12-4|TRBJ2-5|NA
CASTRPDQETQYF
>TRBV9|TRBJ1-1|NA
CASSARQVFDTEAFF